This TCR beta chain was recorded in a study of cytomegalovirus exposure and HLA in healthy donors. Overall study findings and caveats: The likely explanation for a cluster of highly shared sequence variants was sequencing artifact. At a 0.05 false discovery rate, a later analysis found some 17,000 TCR beta sequences to be associated with HLA alleles. In a later analysis, DRB1 alleles had the most associated TCRs; HLA-C alleles the fewest.

Of note for this clone: The target antigen is unknown. This specimen includes other DNA sequences encoding the same CDR3.

The primer mix had 60 Vbeta and 13 Jbeta primers. Clones were sequenced by immunoSEQ multiplex PCR, and TCRdb holds only the in-frame ones, with some missing. The sample has about 97,000 clones; around 83% are singletons. The length of the CDR3 is 13 residues. Trimming took 2 bases from V and 3 from J, leaving 8 bases between them. Germline V CDR1 and CDR2: MNHEY, SVGAGI. The J gene is TRBJ2-7, the V gene TRBV6-5, with D tentatively TRBD1 (5 bases). The sequence came from a man between 25 and 39 years old in good health and CMV-seronegative. Sequencing used PBMCs. CDR3 residues: CASSYRQGYEQYF. DNA for the CDR3: TGTGCCAGCAGTTACAGGCAGGGCTACGAGCAGTACTTC.